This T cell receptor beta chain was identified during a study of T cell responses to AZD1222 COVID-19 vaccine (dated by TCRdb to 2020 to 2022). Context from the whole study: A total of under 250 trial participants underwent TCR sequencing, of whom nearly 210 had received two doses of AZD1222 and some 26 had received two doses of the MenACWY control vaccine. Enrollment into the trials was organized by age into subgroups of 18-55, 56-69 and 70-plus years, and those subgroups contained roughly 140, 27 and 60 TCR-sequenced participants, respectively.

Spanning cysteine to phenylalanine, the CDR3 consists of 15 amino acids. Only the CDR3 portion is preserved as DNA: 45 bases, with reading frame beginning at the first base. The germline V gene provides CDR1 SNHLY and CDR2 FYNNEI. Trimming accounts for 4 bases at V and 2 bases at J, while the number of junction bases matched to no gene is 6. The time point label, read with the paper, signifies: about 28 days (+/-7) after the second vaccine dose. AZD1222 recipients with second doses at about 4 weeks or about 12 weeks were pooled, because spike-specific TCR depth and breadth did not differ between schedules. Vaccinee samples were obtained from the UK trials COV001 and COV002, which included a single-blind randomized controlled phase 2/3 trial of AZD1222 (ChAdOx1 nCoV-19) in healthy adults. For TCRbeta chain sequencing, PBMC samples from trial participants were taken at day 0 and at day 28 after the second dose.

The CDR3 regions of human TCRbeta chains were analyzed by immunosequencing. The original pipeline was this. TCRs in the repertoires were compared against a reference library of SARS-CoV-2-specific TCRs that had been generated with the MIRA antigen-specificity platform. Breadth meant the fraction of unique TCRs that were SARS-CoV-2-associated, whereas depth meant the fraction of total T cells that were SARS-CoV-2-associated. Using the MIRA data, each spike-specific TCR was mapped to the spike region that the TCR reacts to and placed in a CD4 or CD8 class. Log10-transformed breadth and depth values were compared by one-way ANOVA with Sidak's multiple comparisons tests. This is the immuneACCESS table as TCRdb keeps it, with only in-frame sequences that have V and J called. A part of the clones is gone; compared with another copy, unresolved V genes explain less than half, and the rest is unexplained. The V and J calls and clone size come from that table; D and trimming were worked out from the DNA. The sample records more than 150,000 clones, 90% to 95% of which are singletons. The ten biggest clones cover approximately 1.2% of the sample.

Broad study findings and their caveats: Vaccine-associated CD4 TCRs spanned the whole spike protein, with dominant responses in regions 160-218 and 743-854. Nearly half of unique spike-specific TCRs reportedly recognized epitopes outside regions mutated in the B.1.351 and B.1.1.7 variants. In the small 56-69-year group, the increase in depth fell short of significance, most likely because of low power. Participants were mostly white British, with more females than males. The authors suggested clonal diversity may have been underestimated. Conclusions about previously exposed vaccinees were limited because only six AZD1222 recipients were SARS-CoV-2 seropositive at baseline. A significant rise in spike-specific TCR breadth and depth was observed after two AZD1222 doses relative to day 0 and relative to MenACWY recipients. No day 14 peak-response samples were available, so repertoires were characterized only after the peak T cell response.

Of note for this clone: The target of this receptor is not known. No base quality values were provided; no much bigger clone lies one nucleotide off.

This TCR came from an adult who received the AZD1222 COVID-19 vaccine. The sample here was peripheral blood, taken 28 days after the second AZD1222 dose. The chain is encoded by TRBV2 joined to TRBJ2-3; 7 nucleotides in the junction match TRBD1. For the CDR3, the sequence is CASSVGTASTDTQYF. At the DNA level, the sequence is TGTGCCAGCAGTGTTGGGACAGCCTCCACAGATACGCAGTATTTT.